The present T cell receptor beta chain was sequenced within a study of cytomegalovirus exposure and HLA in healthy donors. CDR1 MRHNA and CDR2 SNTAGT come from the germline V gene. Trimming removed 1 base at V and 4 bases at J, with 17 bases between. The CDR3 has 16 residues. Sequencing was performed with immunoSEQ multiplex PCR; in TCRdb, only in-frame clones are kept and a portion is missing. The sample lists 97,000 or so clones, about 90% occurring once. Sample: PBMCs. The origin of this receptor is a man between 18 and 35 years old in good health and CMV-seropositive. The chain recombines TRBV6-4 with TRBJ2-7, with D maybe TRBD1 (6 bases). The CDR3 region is CASSDWHPDRGYEQYF. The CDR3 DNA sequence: TGTGCCAGCAGTGACTGGCATCCGGACAGAGGATACGAGCAGTACTTC.